The next 19 T cell receptor beta chains were all read from a single sample in a study of T cell responses to AZD1222 COVID-19 vaccine. Some clones are missing from TCRdb's copy, which holds only in-frame ones; the method was immunoSEQ multiplex PCR. This sample has some 96,000 clones, with over 75% found just once. The sample in question was peripheral blood, obtained on day 0 of AZD1222 vaccination. The receptor set was obtained from an adult in good health.

This chain joins TRBV7-2 and TRBJ1-5, with 8 bases aligning to TRBD1. Germline-derived CDR1 and CDR2 are SGHTA and FQGNSA. The CDR3 is made up of 14 amino acids. The J segment lost 7 bases and the V segment lost 6 bases, leaving 8 bases of the junction unmatched. The CDR3 region is CASRRTGGGQPQHF. The CDR3 nucleotides read TGTGCCAGCAGACGTACAGGGGGTGGGCAGCCCCAGCATTTT.

This clone counts as large (0.1 to 1%). The gene calls are TRBV28 and TRBJ2-7; 7 bases agree with TRBD1. J lost 3 bases, V lost 9 bases, and 11 bases had no gene match. This CDR3 has 14 residues. Germline CDR1 MDHEN, CDR2 SYDVKM. CDR3 sequence (DNA): TGTGCCAGTGCTGCAGGGGGTTTTTACTACGAGCAGTACTTC. Translated: CASAAGGFYYEQYF. Together with reference TRBV28 and TRBJ2-7, the CDR3 gives the full variable domain: DVKVTQSSRYLVKRTGEKVFLECVQDMDHENMFWYRQDPGLGLRLIYFSYDVKMKEKGDIPEGYSVSREKKERFSLILESASTNQTSMYLCASAAGGFYYEQYFGPGTRLTVT.

The gene calls are TRBV7-2 and TRBJ2-3; D is undetermined. Trimming cost V 5 bases and J 2 bases, with 5 bases left between them. This CDR3 comprises 12 residues. Germline V gene data show CDR1 as SGHTA and CDR2 as FQGNSA. The CDR3 region is CASSAYTDTQYF. The CDR3 bases are TGTGCCAGCAGCGCCTACACAGATACGCAGTATTTT.

This clone was counted once. The V call is TRBV10-2, the J call TRBJ2-7; possible D gene TRBD1, 5 bases. CDR1 is WSHSY, CDR2 SAAADI, per germline. Trimming stripped 6 bases from V and 3 bases from J, with 9 bases between. The CDR3 loop spans 12 amino acids. The CDR3 DNA follows: TGCGCCAGCAGATCTAGGGGCTACGAGCAGTACTTC. Amino acid sequence: CASRSRGYEQYF.

The rearrangement uses TRBV30 and TRBJ2-7; D may be TRBD1 (6 bases). This CDR3 contains 16 residues. Germline values: CDR1 GTSNPN, CDR2 SVGIG (reference sequence). Between the trimmed V and J ends, which lost 3 bases and 1 base, there was a span of 19 bases. For the CDR3, the DNA is TGTGCCTGGAGGGACAACAGGGTAGGCTTTTCCTACGAGCAGTACTTC. Translating it yields CAWRDNRVGFSYEQYF.

The chain has TRBV19 and TRBJ2-2; 7 bases fit TRBD1. The J segment lost 4 bases and the V segment lost 10 bases, leaving 21 bases of the junction unmatched. This CDR3 is built from 18 residues. Germline V gene lookup returns CDR1 LNHDA and CDR2 SQIVND (reference sequence). CDR3 in DNA: TGTGCCACTAAGGCCCAGAGAACAGGGGTGTTGAGCACCGGGGAGCTGTTTTTT. It is translated as CATKAQRTGVLSTGELFF.

The CDR3 loop is CASSYTGSWNTIYF. CDR3 nucleotides: TGTGCCAGCAGCTACACAGGGAGTTGGAACACCATATATTTT. The chain is built from TRBV5-8 and TRBJ1-3; TRBD1 is a possible D gene (6 bases). This CDR3 is 14 amino acids long. Trimming removed 3 bases from V and 7 bases from J, with 14 bases in between. The V gene's germline CDR1 is SGHTS and CDR2 YDEGEE.

The CDR3 protein is CASRVAGGRNTEAFF. The CDR3 bases are TGTGCCAGCAGAGTAGCTGGGGGGAGGAACACTGAAGCTTTCTTT. The rearrangement uses TRBV6-5 and TRBJ1-1; D might be TRBD1 (5 bases). V lost 6 bases, J lost 1 base, and 15 bases lay in between. Germline V gene data show CDR1 as MNHEY and CDR2 as SVGAGI. This CDR3 has 15 residues.

V gene TRBV7-3 combines with J gene TRBJ1-6; TRBD1 might be the D (5 bases). Germline assignment: CDR1 SGHTA and CDR2 FQGTGA. The CDR3 runs to 13 residues. Trimming took 5 bases from V and 6 from J, leaving 8 bases between them. The CDR3 DNA follows: TGTGCCAGCAGCGGGACGGCTAATTCACCCCTCCACTTT. It translates to CASSGTANSPLHF.

The CDR3 bases are TGTGCCAGCAGCTTAGGTGGACGGGGGCTTAATGAAAAACTGTTTTTT. Its translation: CASSLGGRGLNEKLFF. The genes are TRBV7-9 and TRBJ1-4, with D perhaps matching TRBD1 (6 bases). The CDR3 has 16 residues. The V end was cut by 1 base, the J end by 4 bases, with 13 bases between. Germline V gene sequence: CDR1 SEHNR, CDR2 FQNEAQ (reference sequence).

This chain joins TRBV4-3 and TRBJ1-2, with D maybe TRBD1 (5 bases). Germline loops: CDR1 LGHNA, CDR2 YSLEER. With 2 bases removed from V and 0 bases from J, the gap between germline ends came to 10 bases. There are 15 residues in the CDR3. This chain's CDR3 is CASSQRDGSNYGYTF. As DNA, the CDR3 is TGCGCCAGCAGCCAAAGGGACGGTTCTAACTATGGCTACACCTTC.

The chain has TRBV6-1 and TRBJ1-3; the D is unclear. The CDR3 consists of 16 residues. Germline lookup yields CDR1 MNHNS and CDR2 SASEGT. Trimming cost V 0 bases and J 0 bases, with 9 bases left between them. The CDR3 loop reads CASSEADGSSGNTIYF. CDR3 nucleotides: TGTGCCAGCAGTGAAGCGGACGGTTCCTCTGGAAACACCATATATTTT.

The sample holds a few counts of this clone. The rearrangement uses TRBV4-1 and TRBJ2-2; D perhaps matches TRBD2 (7 bases). Looked up from germline, CDR1 is MGHRA and CDR2 is YSYEKL. The length of the CDR3 is 15 residues. V dropped 3 bases and J dropped 4 bases, with 12 bases sitting between them. The chain's CDR3 is CASSHWAGATGELFF. The CDR3 DNA sequence: TGCGCCAGCAGCCATTGGGCGGGGGCCACCGGGGAGCTGTTTTTT.

This clone was recorded once. V and J are TRBV9 and TRBJ2-2; D may be TRBD2 (7 bases). The CDR3 sequence is 16 residues long. The germline V gene has CDR1 SGDLS and CDR2 YYNGEE. Trimming removed 4 bases at V and 4 bases at J, with 17 bases between. The chain's CDR3 is CASSIPGGSSTGELFF. In DNA, the CDR3 is TGTGCCAGCAGCATCCCGGGGGGCTCTAGCACCGGGGAGCTGTTTTTT.

This chain joins TRBV3-1 (or the pseudogene TRBV3-2) and TRBJ1-3; D possibly corresponds to TRBD1 (5 bases). V dropped 3 bases and J dropped 5 bases, with 14 bases sitting between them. The germline gives CDR1 LGHDT, CDR2 YNNKEL (reference sequence). The CDR3 is made up of 15 amino acids. CDR3 amino acids: CASSHPPQGRNTIYF. The CDR3, as DNA: TGTGCCAGCAGCCACCCTCCGCAGGGTAGAAACACCATATATTTT.

CDR3 loop: CASSTGLTNYGYTF. The CDR3 nucleotides read TGTGCCAGCAGTACGGGACTTACAAACTATGGCTACACCTTC. V and J are TRBV5-4 and TRBJ1-2; D might be TRBD1 (5 bases). The CDR3 totals 14 residues. Germline loops: CDR1 SGHNT, CDR2 YYREEE (reference sequence). Trimming removed 5 bases from V and 2 bases from J, with 13 bases in between.

The chain carries TRBV3-1 (or the pseudogene TRBV3-2) and TRBJ1-4; D is perhaps TRBD1 (5 bases). The CDR3 has 16 amino acids. Trimming cost V 3 bases and J 0 bases, with 11 bases left between them. From germline, CDR1 is LGHDT and CDR2 YNNKEL (reference sequence). The CDR3 coding sequence is TGTGCCAGCAGCCAGGGGGACGGAGCAACTAATGAAAAACTGTTTTTT. Its translation is CASSQGDGATNEKLFF.

This chain uses TRBV11-3 with TRBJ1-1; TRBD1 matches at 9 bases. The CDR3 runs 15 residues. The germline CDR1 and CDR2 sequences are SGHNT and YENEEA. The V segment lost 5 bases and the J segment 5 bases; nucleotides outside the gene matches: 9. In DNA form, the CDR3 reads TGTGCCAGCAGCGTTAGAGGACAGGGGATAACTGAAGCTTTCTTT. Translating it yields CASSVRGQGITEAFF.

The gene calls are TRBV7-2 and TRBJ1-5; D gene unclear. Trimming removed 0 bases at V and 3 bases at J, with 9 bases between. The germline CDR1 and CDR2 sequences are SGHTA and FQGNSA. The CDR3 sequence is 15 residues long. CDR3 DNA: TGTGCCAGCAGCTTAGCCGGTGTAGTCAATCAGCCCCAGCATTTT. Translating gives CASSLAGVVNQPQHF.